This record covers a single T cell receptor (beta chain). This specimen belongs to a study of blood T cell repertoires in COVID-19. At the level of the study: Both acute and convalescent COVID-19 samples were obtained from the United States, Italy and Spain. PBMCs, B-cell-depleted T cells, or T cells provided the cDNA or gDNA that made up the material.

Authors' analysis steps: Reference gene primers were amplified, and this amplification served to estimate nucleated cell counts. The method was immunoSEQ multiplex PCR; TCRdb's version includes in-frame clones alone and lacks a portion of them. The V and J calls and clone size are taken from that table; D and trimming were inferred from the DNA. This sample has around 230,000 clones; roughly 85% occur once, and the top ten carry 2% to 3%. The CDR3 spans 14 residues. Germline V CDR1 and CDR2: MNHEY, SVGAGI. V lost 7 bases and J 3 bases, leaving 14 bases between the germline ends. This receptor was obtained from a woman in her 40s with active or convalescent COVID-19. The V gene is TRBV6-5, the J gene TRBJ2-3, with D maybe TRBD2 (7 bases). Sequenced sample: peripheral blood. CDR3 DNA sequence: TGTGCCAGCAAGAGGGGGGGGCTTACAGATACGCAGTATTTT. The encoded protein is CASKRGGLTDTQYF.